This TCR beta chain was found in a study of blood T cell repertoires in COVID-19. Background on the study: COVID-19 samples from acute and convalescent phases originated in the United States, Italy and Spain. T cells, B-cell-depleted T cells, or PBMCs supplied cDNA or gDNA.

While infection was still active, Seattle patients were enrolled and then followed longitudinally. Authors' processing steps: Scientists estimated how many nucleated cells there were by amplifying reference gene primers. Profiled with immunoSEQ multiplex PCR; TCRdb holds only in-frame clones, not every one. The D gene and trimming were derived from the DNA, and the V and J assignments and clone size from that table. The sample carries fewer than 450,000 clones, more than 75% recorded once. The germline V gene encodes CDR1 LGHNT and CDR2 FRNRAP. CDR3 size: 16 residues. V lost 3 bases, J lost 0 bases, and 11 bases lay in between.

The receptor comes from a woman between 45 and 60 years old with COVID-19, enrolled during active disease. Input material: peripheral blood. The rearrangement uses TRBV12-5 and TRBJ2-2; tentative D call: TRBD2 (5 bases). For the CDR3, the DNA is TGTGCTAGTGGTTTTGACGGGATCGCGAACACCGGGGAGCTGTTTTTT. Translation gives CASGFDGIANTGELFF.